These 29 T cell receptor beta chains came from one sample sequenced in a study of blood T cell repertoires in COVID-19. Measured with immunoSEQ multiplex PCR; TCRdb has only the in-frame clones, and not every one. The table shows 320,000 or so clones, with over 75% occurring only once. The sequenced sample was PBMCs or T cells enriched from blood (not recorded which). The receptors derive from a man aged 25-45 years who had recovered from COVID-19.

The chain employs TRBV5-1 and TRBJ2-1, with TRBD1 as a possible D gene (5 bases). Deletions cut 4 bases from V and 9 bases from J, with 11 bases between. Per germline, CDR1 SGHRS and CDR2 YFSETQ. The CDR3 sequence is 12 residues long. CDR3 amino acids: CASSVGVGEQFF. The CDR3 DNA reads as TGCGCCAGCAGCGTAGGGGTAGGTGAGCAGTTCTTC. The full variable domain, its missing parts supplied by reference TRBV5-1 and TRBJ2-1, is KAGVTQTPRYLIKTRGQQVTLSCSPISGHRSVSWYQQTPGQGLQFLFEYFSETQRNKGNFPGRFSGRQFSNSRSEMNVSTLELGDSALYLCASSVGVGEQFFGPGTRLTVL.

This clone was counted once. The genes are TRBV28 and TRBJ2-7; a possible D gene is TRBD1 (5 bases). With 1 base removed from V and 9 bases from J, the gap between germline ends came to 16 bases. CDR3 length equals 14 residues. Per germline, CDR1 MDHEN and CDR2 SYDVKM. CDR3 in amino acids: CASSLSSSVGVQYF. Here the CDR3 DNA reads TGTGCCAGCAGTTTATCCTCCAGCGTAGGGGTGCAGTACTTC.

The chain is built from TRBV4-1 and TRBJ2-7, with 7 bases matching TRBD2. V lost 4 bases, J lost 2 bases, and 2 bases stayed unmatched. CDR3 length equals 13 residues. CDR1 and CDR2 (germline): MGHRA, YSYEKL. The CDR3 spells CASSPRGAYEQYF. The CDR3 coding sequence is TGCGCCAGCAGCCCCCGGGGGGCCTACGAGCAGTACTTC.

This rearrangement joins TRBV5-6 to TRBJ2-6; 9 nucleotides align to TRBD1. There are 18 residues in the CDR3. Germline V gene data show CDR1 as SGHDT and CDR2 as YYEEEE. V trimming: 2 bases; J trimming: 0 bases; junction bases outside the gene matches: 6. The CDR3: CASSLQGAQLSGANVLTF. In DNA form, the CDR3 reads TGTGCCAGCAGCTTACAGGGGGCGCAACTCTCTGGGGCCAACGTCCTGACTTTC.

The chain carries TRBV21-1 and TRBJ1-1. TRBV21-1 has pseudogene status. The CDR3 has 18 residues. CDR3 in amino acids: CASSSLGEGSNMNTEAFF. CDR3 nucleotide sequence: TGTGCCAGCAGCTCACTAGGGGAGGGATCGAACATGAACACTGAAGCTTTCTTT.

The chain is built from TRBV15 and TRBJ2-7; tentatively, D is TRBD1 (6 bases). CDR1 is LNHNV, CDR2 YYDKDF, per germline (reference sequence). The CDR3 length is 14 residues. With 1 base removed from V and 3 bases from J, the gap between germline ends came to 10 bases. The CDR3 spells CATSRASRGYEQYF. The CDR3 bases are TGTGCCACCAGCAGAGCTTCCAGGGGCTACGAGCAGTACTTC.

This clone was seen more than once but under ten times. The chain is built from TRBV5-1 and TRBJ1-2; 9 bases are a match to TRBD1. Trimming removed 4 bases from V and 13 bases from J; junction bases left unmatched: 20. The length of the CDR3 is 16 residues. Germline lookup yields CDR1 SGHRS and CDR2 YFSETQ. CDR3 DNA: TGCGCCAGCAGCCCGGACAGGGGACAGGGACTCAATGACCCCACCTTC. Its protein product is CASSPDRGQGLNDPTF.

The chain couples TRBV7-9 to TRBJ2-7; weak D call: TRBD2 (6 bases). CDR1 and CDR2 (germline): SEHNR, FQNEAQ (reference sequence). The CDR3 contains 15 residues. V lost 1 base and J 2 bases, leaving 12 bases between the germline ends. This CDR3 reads CASSLDRGATYEQYF. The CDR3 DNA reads TGTGCCAGCAGCTTAGATCGCGGGGCGACCTACGAGCAGTACTTC. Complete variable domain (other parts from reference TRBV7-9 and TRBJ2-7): DTGVSQNPRHKITKRGQNVTFRCDPISEHNRLYWYRQTLGQGPEFLTYFQNEAQLEKSRLLSDRFSAERPKGSFSTLEIQRTEQGDSAMYLCASSLDRGATYEQYFGPGTRLTVT.

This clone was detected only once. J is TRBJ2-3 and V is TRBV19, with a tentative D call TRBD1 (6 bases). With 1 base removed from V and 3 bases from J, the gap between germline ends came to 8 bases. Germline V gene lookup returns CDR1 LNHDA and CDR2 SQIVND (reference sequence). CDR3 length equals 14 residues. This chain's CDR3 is CASSIGGPTDTQYF. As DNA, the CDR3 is TGTGCCAGTAGTATAGGGGGGCCTACAGATACGCAGTATTTT.

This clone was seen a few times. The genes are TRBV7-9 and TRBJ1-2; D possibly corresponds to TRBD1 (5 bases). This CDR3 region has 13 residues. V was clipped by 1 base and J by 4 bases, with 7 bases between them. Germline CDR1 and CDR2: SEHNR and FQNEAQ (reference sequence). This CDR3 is CASSLGQIYGYTF. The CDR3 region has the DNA TGTGCCAGCAGCTTAGGACAGATCTATGGCTACACCTTC. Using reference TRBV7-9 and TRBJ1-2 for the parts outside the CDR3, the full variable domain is DTGVSQNPRHKITKRGQNVTFRCDPISEHNRLYWYRQTLGQGPEFLTYFQNEAQLEKSRLLSDRFSAERPKGSFSTLEIQRTEQGDSAMYLCASSLGQIYGYTFGSGTRLTVV.

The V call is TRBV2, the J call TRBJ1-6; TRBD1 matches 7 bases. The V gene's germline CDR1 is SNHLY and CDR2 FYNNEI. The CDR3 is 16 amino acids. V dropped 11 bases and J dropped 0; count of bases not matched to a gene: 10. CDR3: CAGNRGPDSYNSPLHF. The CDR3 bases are TGTGCCGGTAACAGGGGACCGGACTCCTATAATTCACCCCTCCACTTT.

The CDR3: CASSRDRDRGYGYTF. In DNA, the CDR3 is TGTGCCAGCAGTCGAGACAGGGACCGGGGCTATGGCTACACCTTC. This chain links TRBV2 with TRBJ1-2; 7 bases are a match to TRBD1. The CDR3 is 15 residues long. Germline-derived CDR1 and CDR2 are SNHLY and FYNNEI. V lost 5 bases to trimming and J lost 4 bases; unmatched junction nucleotides: 10.

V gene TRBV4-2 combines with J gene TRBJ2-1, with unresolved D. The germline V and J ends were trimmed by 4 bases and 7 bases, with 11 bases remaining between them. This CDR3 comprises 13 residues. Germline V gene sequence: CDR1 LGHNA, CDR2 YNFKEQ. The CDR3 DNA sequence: TGTGCCAGCAGCCCGCTCCTACAGAATGAGCAGTTCTTC. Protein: CASSPLLQNEQFF.

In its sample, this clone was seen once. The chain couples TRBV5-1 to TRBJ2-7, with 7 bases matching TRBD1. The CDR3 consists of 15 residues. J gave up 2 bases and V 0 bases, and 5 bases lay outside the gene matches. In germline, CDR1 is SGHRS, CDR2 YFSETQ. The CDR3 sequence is CASSLGGQGAYEQYF. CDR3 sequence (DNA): TGCGCCAGCAGCTTGGGTGGGCAGGGGGCCTACGAGCAGTACTTC.

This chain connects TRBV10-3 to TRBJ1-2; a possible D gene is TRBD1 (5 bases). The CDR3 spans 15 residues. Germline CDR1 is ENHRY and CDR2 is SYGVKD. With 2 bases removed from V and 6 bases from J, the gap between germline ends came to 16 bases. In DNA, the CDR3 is TGTGCCATCAGTGAGAATTTGGGGGGAGGCAATGGCTACACCTTC. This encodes CAISENLGGGNGYTF.

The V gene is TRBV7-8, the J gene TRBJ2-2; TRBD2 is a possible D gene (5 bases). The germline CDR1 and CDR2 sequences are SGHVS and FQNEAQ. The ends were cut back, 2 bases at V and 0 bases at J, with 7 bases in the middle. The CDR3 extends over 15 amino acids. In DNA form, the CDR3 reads TGTGCCAGCAGCTTATCGGGAACGAACACCGGGGAGCTGTTTTTT. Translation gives CASSLSGTNTGELFF. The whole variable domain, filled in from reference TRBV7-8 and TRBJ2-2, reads GAGVSQSPRYKVAKRGQDVALRCDPISGHVSLFWYQQALGQGPEFLTYFQNEAQLDKSGLPSDRFFAERPEGSVSTLKIQRTQQEDSAVYLCASSLSGTNTGELFFGEGSRLTVL.

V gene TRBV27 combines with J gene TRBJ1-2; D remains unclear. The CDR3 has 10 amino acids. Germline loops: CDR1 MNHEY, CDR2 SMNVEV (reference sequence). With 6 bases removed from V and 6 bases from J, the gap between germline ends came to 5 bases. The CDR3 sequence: CASSPNGYTF. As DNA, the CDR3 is TGTGCCAGCAGCCCTAATGGCTACACCTTC.

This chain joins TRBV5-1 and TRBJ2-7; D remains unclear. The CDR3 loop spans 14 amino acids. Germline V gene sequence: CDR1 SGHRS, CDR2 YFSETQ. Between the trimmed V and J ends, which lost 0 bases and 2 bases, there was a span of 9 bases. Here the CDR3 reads CASSLGQATYEQYF. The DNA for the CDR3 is TGCGCCAGCAGCTTGGGTCAGGCCACCTACGAGCAGTACTTC.

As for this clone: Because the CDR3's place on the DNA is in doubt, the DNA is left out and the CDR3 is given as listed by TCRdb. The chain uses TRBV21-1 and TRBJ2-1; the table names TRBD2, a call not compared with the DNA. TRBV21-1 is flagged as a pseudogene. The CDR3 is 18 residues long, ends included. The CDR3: CASSKVGAGTSHYNEQFF.

Here the CDR3 DNA reads TGTGCCAGCAGTTTGCAGGGGTCATACTACAATGAGCAGTTCTTC. This translates into CASSLQGSYYNEQFF. This sequence joins TRBV28 and TRBJ2-1; tentative D call: TRBD1 (6 bases). This CDR3 has 15 residues. V lost 3 bases and J lost 3, with 12 bases in between. Germline V CDR1 and CDR2: MDHEN, SYDVKM.

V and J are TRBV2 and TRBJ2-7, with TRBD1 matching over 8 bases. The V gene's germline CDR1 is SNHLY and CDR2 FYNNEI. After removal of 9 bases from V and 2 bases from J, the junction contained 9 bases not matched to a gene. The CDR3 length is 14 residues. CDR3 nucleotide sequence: TGTGCCAGTTTGCGACAGGGGCGGCCCTACGAGCAGTACTTC. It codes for CASLRQGRPYEQYF.

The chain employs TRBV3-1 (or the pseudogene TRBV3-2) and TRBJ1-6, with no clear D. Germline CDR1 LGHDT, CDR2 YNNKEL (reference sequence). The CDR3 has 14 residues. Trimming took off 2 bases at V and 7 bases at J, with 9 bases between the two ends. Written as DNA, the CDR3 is TGTGCCAGCAGCCAACGACACCGGAATTCACCCCTCCACTTT. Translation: CASSQRHRNSPLHF.

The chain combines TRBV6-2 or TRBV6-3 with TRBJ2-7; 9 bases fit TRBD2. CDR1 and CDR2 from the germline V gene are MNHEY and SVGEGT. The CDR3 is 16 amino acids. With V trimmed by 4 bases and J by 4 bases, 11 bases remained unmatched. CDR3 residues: CASSFPLAGESYEQYF. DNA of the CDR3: TGTGCCAGCAGTTTTCCCTTAGCGGGGGAGAGTTACGAGCAGTACTTC.

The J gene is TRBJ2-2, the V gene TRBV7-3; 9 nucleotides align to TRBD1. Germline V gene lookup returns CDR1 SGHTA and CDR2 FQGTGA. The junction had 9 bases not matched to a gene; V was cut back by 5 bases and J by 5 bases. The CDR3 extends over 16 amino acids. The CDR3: CASSPPFGQGTGELFF. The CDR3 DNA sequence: TGTGCCAGCAGCCCTCCGTTTGGACAGGGGACCGGGGAGCTGTTTTTT.

CDR3 nucleotide sequence: TGTGCCAGCAGGTCCGGGACATCGGCGGGCTACACCTTC. Its translation: CASRSGTSAGYTF. V and J are TRBV6-5 and TRBJ1-2, with D maybe TRBD1 (6 bases). The CDR3 totals 13 residues. Trimming left V 6 bases short and J 8 bases short, with 16 bases between. CDR1 and CDR2 (germline): MNHEY, SVGAGI.

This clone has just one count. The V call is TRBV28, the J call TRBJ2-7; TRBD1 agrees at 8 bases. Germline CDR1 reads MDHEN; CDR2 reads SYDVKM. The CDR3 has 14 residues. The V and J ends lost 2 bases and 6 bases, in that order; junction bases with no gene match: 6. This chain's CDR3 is CASSLKGTGGEQYF. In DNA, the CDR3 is TGTGCCAGCAGTTTAAAGGGCACAGGGGGCGAGCAGTACTTC.

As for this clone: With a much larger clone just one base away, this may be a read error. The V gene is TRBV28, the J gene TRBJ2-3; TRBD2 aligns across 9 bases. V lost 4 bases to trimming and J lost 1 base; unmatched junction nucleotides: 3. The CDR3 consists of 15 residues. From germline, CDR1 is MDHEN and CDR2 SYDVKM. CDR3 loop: CASSSLAGGTDTQYF. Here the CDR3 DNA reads TGTGCCAGCAGTTCTTTAGCGGGGGGCACAGATACGCAGTATTTT.

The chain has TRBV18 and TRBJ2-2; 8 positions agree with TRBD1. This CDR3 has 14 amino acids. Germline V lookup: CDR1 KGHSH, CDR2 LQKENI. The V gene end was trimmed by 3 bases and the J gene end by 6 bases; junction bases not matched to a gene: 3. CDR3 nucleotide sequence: TGTGCCAGCTCACCCCGGGACAGGCCCGGGGAGCTGTTTTTT. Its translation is CASSPRDRPGELFF.

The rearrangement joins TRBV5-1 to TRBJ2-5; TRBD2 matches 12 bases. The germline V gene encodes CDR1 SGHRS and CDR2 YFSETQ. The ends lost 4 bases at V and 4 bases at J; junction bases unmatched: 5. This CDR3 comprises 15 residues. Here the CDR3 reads CASSVTSGGGETQYF. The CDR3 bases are TGCGCCAGCAGCGTGACTAGCGGGGGAGGAGAGACCCAGTACTTC.